This is a list of T cell receptor beta chains from one sample in a study of a mutant IDH1 vaccine in newly diagnosed glioma. Assay used: immunoSEQ multiplex PCR; TCRdb lists only in-frame clones, some missing. The sample lists 50,000 to 70,000 clones, around 86% occurring once. No antigen has been assigned to these receptors. Specimen: PBMCs, collected from a glioma patient whose treatment included an IDH1 peptide vaccine. These receptors all come from a man aged 35-49 years with glioma. The conserved cysteine and the conserved F or W are not part of the CDR3 here.

j_gene | v_gene | CDR3aa
TRBJ2-7 | TRBV29-1 | SVRDRSNEQY
TRBJ2-7 | TRBV6-5 | ASRPRTGEAEQY
TRBJ2-1 | TRBV5-1 | ASSWTPGREVNEQF
TRBJ2-7 | TRBV5-6 | ASSLTGTTPLTTSYEQY
TRBJ2-1 | TRBV15 | ATSSDLATRSYNEQF
TRBJ2-5 | TRBV5-6 | ASSFPAGETQY
TRBJ1-1 | TRBV7-9 | ASRGGTGDNTEAF
TRBJ2-5 | TRBV6-1 | ASLPEYQETQY
TRBJ2-7 | TRBV4-1 | ASSPPLAGVYEQY
TRBJ2-7 | TRBV28 | ASSFRALAGGKGEQY
TRBJ1-5 | TRBV2 | ARWEEGTDNQPQH
TRBJ2-1 | TRBV5-4 | ASSPRLAGGNNEQF
TRBJ2-2 | TRBV18 | ASSPRTGGGTGELF
TRBJ2-7 | TRBV27 | ASSLSTGLHYEQY
TRBJ2-7 | TRBV7-2 | ASSLALDTGEQY
TRBJ1-3 | TRBV7-2 | ASSPISPGNTIY
TRBJ2-5 | TRBV4-2 | ASSQGPGDGGETQY
TRBJ2-7 | TRBV2 | ASSEPLAGISYEQY
TRBJ2-3 | TRBV27 | ASSLIGDTQY
TRBJ2-7 | TRBV7-2 | ASSPQGIQLSYEQY
TRBJ2-3 | TRBV20-1 | SAGFTDTQY
TRBJ1-1 | TRBV4-3 | ASSEFRVLGANTEAF